This T cell receptor (beta chain) was profiled in a study of cytomegalovirus exposure and HLA in healthy donors. As concerns this clone: Its specificity is unknown.

The donors (healthy individuals) were bone marrow donors. This CDR3 is built from 15 residues. The V and J ends lost 5 bases and 5 bases respectively, with 18 bases between them. CDR1 and CDR2 from the germline V gene are LNHDA and SQIVND (reference sequence). PCR was performed using 60 Vbeta and 13 Jbeta primers. TCRdb's copy holds only in-frame clones and misses some; the assay was immunoSEQ multiplex PCR. This table holds over 150,000 clones. Overall study results and limits: Confirmation was obtained in vitro that three CMV-associated chains are specific for CMV antigens.

The chain uses TRBV19 and TRBJ2-5; TRBD2 is a possible D gene (5 bases). What was sequenced was PBMCs. This receptor was identified in a boy younger than 18 in good health and CMV-seronegative. The CDR3 DNA is TGTGCCAGTAGTTCCCAAGACCTAGCCGGGGAGACCCAGTACTTC. Encoded protein: CASSSQDLAGETQYF.